These 15 T cell receptor beta chains were sequenced from one sample in a study of shared clonotypes between healthy human individuals. Profiled with immunoSEQ multiplex PCR; TCRdb holds only in-frame clones, not every one. The sample has roughly 330,000 clones; roughly 70% are singletons. Sequenced input: memory CD4+ T cells sorted from blood. Specified subset: CD45RA-negative fraction. These TCRs come from a man younger than 40 in good health.

This clone came up once. The J gene is TRBJ2-7, the V gene TRBV2, with 7 bases aligning to TRBD1. Germline CDR1 and CDR2: SNHLY and FYNNEI. This CDR3 is 14 amino acids long. After removal of 6 bases from V and 4 bases from J, the junction contained 9 bases not matched to a gene. CDR3 residues: CASRDRQGRYEQYF. CDR3 nucleotides: TGTGCCAGCAGAGATAGACAGGGACGTTACGAGCAGTACTTC. The full variable domain, in which reference TRBV2 and TRBJ2-7 provide the parts outside the CDR3, is EPEVTQTPSHQVTQMGQEVILRCVPISNHLYFYWYRQILGQKVEFLVSFYNNEISEKSEIFDDQFSVERPDGSNFTLKIRSTKLEDSAMYFCASRDRQGRYEQYFGPGTRLTVT.

V gene TRBV5-1 combines with J gene TRBJ2-2; 11 nucleotides agree with TRBD2. The CDR3 contains 17 residues. V gave up 0 bases and J gave up 5 bases; unmatched junction bases: 6. CDR1 is SGHRS, CDR2 YFSETQ, per germline. The CDR3 DNA is TGCGCCAGCAGCTTGGGACTAGCGGGAATTGGGACCGGGGAGCTGTTTTTT. Translation: CASSLGLAGIGTGELFF.

This sequence joins TRBV19 and TRBJ1-1, with a tentative D call TRBD1 (5 bases). V lost 6 bases and J lost 11, with 16 bases in between. Germline V gene lookup returns CDR1 LNHDA and CDR2 SQIVND (reference sequence). This CDR3 is 12 amino acids long. CDR3 nucleotide sequence: TGTGCCAGTAGCCTAGAGGGGCGAAGGGCTTTCTTT. It encodes CASSLEGRRAFF.

This chain uses TRBV28 with TRBJ2-7, with D tentatively TRBD1 (5 bases). The CDR3 consists of 14 residues. V lost 5 bases and J lost 5, with 16 bases in between. Looked up from germline, CDR1 is MDHEN and CDR2 is SYDVKM. The CDR3 protein is CASSPDGFRDEQYF. DNA for the CDR3: TGTGCCAGCAGTCCCGACGGGTTCAGGGACGAGCAGTACTTC.

The chain joins TRBV28 to TRBJ2-2, with D possibly being TRBD2 (5 bases). The germline V and J ends were trimmed by 6 bases and 4 bases, with 15 bases remaining between them. CDR3 length: 15 residues. CDR1 and CDR2 from the germline V gene are MDHEN and SYDVKM. CDR3 nucleotides: TGTGCCAGCAGGTTAGGCGGGCCTAGCACCGGGGAGCTGTTTTTT. Protein sequence: CASRLGGPSTGELFF.

The genes are TRBV29-1 and TRBJ2-5; D uncertain. The CDR3 has 13 residues. Germline-derived CDR1 and CDR2 are SQVTM and ANQGSEA. V was trimmed by 6 bases and J by 1 base, leaving 12 bases between them. The CDR3 sequence: CSVVRTSQETQYF. The CDR3 DNA follows: TGCAGCGTGGTGCGAACCAGCCAAGAGACCCAGTACTTC.

This clone was counted a few times. The chain carries TRBV10-3 and TRBJ2-2, with TRBD1 matching 7 bases. The CDR3 runs to 13 residues. Per the germline V gene, CDR1 is ENHRY and CDR2 is SYGVKD. J lost 6 bases, V lost 7 bases, and 5 bases had no gene match. The CDR3 protein is CAIINQGAGELFF. DNA of the CDR3: TGTGCCATCATCAATCAGGGGGCCGGGGAGCTGTTTTTT.

This clone was observed at least ten times. V and J are TRBV10-3 and TRBJ2-2; tentatively, D is TRBD1 or TRBD2 (5 bases each). V gave up 7 bases and J gave up 1 base, with 10 bases separating them. The CDR3 sequence is 14 residues long. Germline-derived CDR1 and CDR2 are ENHRY and SYGVKD. This chain's CDR3 is CAITGAGNTGELFF. In DNA, the CDR3 is TGTGCCATCACCGGGGCGGGGAACACCGGGGAGCTGTTTTTT.

This chain links TRBV2 with TRBJ2-7, with D possibly being TRBD2 (6 bases). Germline V gives CDR1 SNHLY, CDR2 FYNNEI. With 8 bases removed from V and 4 bases from J, the gap between germline ends came to 6 bases. The CDR3 sequence is 10 residues long. The CDR3 sequence: CASGGYEQYF. The CDR3 DNA reads TGTGCCAGCGGAGGGTACGAGCAGTACTTC.

Only a few counts were recorded for this clone. The chain carries TRBV7-9 and TRBJ2-3, with 8 positions matching TRBD1. Germline loops: CDR1 SEHNR, CDR2 FQNEAQ (reference sequence). The CDR3 totals 16 residues. The V and J ends lost 0 bases and 2 bases, in that order; junction bases with no gene match: 4. The CDR3 spells CASSLAGTGATDTQYF. The CDR3 coding sequence is TGTGCCAGCAGCTTAGCCGGGACAGGAGCCACAGATACGCAGTATTTT.

The CDR3 region has the DNA TGTGCCAGCAGATTCACAGGGGGCGCGTCTAATGAAAAACTGTTTTTT. Translating it yields CASRFTGGASNEKLFF. The chain employs TRBV2 and TRBJ1-4; 9 bases fit TRBD1. Trimming cost V 6 bases and J 3 bases; bases outside gene matches: 8. Looked up from germline, CDR1 is SNHLY and CDR2 is FYNNEI. The CDR3 runs to 16 residues.

The chain uses TRBV5-4 and TRBJ1-2; TRBD1 agrees at 10 bases. CDR1 is SGHNT and CDR2 is YYREEE in the germline V gene (reference sequence). This CDR3 is built from 13 residues. V trimming: 7 bases; J trimming: 5 bases; junction bases outside the gene matches: 5. The CDR3, as DNA: TGTGCCAGCCGGACAGGGGGTAGATATGGCTACACCTTC. It encodes CASRTGGRYGYTF.

The chain is built from TRBV7-3 and TRBJ1-5; D remains unclear. With 5 bases removed from V and 1 base from J, the gap between germline ends came to 6 bases. Germline V CDR1 and CDR2: SGHTA, FQGTGA. CDR3 size: 13 residues. CDR3 region: CASSRDSNQPQHF. The DNA of the CDR3 is TGTGCCAGCAGCCGCGACAGCAATCAGCCCCAGCATTTT.

The chain combines TRBV27 with TRBJ2-5; D is undetermined. Germline V gene lookup returns CDR1 MNHEY and CDR2 SMNVEV (reference sequence). Trimming removed 3 bases from V and 5 bases from J, with 13 bases in between. The CDR3 runs 14 residues. The CDR3 coding sequence is TGTGCCAGCAGTTTGGGAACTCTCGGCGAGACCCAGTACTTC. Protein product: CASSLGTLGETQYF.

The chain combines TRBV5-1 with TRBJ2-3; D is possibly TRBD2 (5 bases). Trimming took off 6 bases at V and 3 bases at J, with 11 bases between the two ends. The CDR3 length is 13 residues. In germline, CDR1 is SGHRS, CDR2 YFSETQ. The CDR3 spells CASKARETDTQYF. In nucleotides, the CDR3 is TGCGCCAGCAAGGCGAGGGAAACAGATACGCAGTATTTT.